One and the same sample provided the 13 T cell receptor beta chains below, sequenced in a study of CD8+CD57+ T cells in acquired aplastic anemia. Individuals selected for sequencing had exhibited CD8+CD57+ cell expansion on flow cytometry. Profiles of TCR beta VDJ and CDR3 were generated from a genomic DNA template. Each CDR3 protein is one row after TCRdb ran MiXCR on the reads. Of approximately 40,000 distinct CDR3 sequences in the sample, roughly two thirds were seen once. Sequenced sample: sorted CD4+, CD8+, or CD8+CD57+ T cells (not recorded which) from PBMCs. Receptors were obtained from a human donor with aplastic anemia.

The rearrangement uses TRBV29-1 and TRBJ2-1; unclear D gene. V was cut by 3 bases and J by 4 bases, with 7 bases left in between. The CDR3 loop spans 12 amino acids. Germline CDR1 reads SQVTM; CDR2 reads ANQGSEA. This CDR3 is CSVEVAYNEQFF. CDR3 bases: TGCAGCGTTGAGGTAGCATACAATGAGCAGTTCTTC.

V usage is TRBV2 and J usage is TRBJ2-5, with no clear D. V gave up 7 bases and J gave up 5 bases, with 8 bases separating them. Germline loops: CDR1 SNHLY, CDR2 FYNNEI. The CDR3 is 11 residues long. The CDR3 nucleotides are TGTGCCAGCAAGTGGTGGGAGACCCAGTACTTC. This translates into CASKWWETQYF.

The J gene is TRBJ2-5, the V gene TRBV7-9; maybe TRBD2 (6 bases). The CDR3 has 13 amino acids. Per the germline V gene, CDR1 is SEHNR and CDR2 is FQNEAQ (reference sequence). The germline V and J ends were trimmed by 7 bases and 4 bases, with 13 bases remaining between them. For the CDR3, the DNA is TGTGCCAGCAACGGGGGAGGTAGAGAGACCCAGTACTTC. Its translation is CASNGGGRETQYF.

This clonotype was recorded only once. The chain carries TRBV15 and TRBJ1-2; D is ambiguous. Trimming stripped 0 bases from V and 5 bases from J, with 10 bases between. Germline V gene lookup returns CDR1 LNHNV and CDR2 YYDKDF (reference sequence). This CDR3 region has 14 residues. CDR3 region: CATSRDLADYGYTF. CDR3 nucleotides: TGTGCCACCAGCAGAGATCTGGCGGATTATGGCTACACCTTC.

Points on this clonotype: A read error may account for a junction end that differs from germline. V and J are TRBV6-1 and TRBJ1-1; possibly TRBD1 for D (6 bases). CDR3 length: 12 amino acids. In germline, CDR1 is MNHNS, CDR2 SASEGT. As DNA, the CDR3 is TGTGCCAGCCGCTCACCGGGGTCGGGGGCTTTCTTC. This translates into CASRSPGSGAFF.

On this clonotype itself: A single base separates this from a much larger clone, so it may be a read error. The chain carries TRBV5-1 and TRBJ2-7, with 12 bases that match TRBD1. Germline V gene data show CDR1 as SGHRS and CDR2 as YFSETQ. Trimming removed 2 bases from V and 5 bases from J; junction bases left unmatched: 14. The CDR3 is 18 residues long. Here the CDR3 reads CASSFLGQGAGTGDEQYF. CDR3 coding DNA: TGCGCCAGCAGCTTCCTGGGACAGGGGGCGGGGACGGGGGACGAGCAGTACTTC.

The count of this clonotype is one. The V call is TRBV7-2, the J call TRBJ2-7; D not resolved. The V gene lost 1 base and the J gene lost 2 bases, with 6 bases spanning the gap. The CDR3 covers 13 residues. CDR1 is SGHTA, CDR2 FQGNSA, per germline. CDR3 in DNA: TGTGCCAGCAGCTTAGAGGGCCCCTACGAGCAGTACTTC. Translating it yields CASSLEGPYEQYF.

This chain links TRBV7-9 with TRBJ2-7; tentative D call: TRBD1 (6 bases). This CDR3 has 15 amino acids. V gave up 2 bases and J gave up 2 bases, with 13 bases separating them. Germline-derived CDR1 and CDR2 are SEHNR and FQNEAQ (reference sequence). CDR3 sequence reads: CASSLRQVETYEQYF. CDR3 coding DNA: TGTGCCAGCAGCTTACGACAGGTCGAAACCTACGAGCAGTACTTC.

V is TRBV7-4 and J is TRBJ1-3; D may be TRBD1 (5 bases). CDR1 and CDR2 from the germline V gene are SGHVT and SQSDAQ. With 6 bases removed from V and 2 bases from J, the gap between germline ends came to 14 bases. The CDR3 covers 15 residues. The CDR3 coding sequence is TGTGCCAGCAGTTTTAATGTAGGGGCTGGAAACACCATATATTTT. Amino acid sequence: CASSFNVGAGNTIYF.

V gene TRBV5-1 combines with J gene TRBJ2-1, with 12 nucleotides matching TRBD2. V shed 4 bases, J shed 7 bases, and the junction held 6 bases outside the gene matches. CDR1 SGHRS and CDR2 YFSETQ come from the germline V gene. CDR3 size: 15 residues. CDR3 sequence: CASSLTSGSGNEQFF. CDR3 sequence (DNA): TGCGCCAGCAGCCTGACTAGCGGGAGCGGTAATGAGCAGTTCTTC.

The table lists this clonotype with many counts. The V gene is TRBV7-9, the J gene TRBJ2-2; 10 nucleotides line up with TRBD2. With 10 bases clipped from V and 9 bases from J, the junction kept 8 bases outside the gene matches. Germline values: CDR1 SEHNR, CDR2 FQNEAQ (reference sequence). The CDR3 has 13 amino acids. The CDR3 protein is CATYSGGARELFF. In nucleotides, the CDR3 is TGTGCCACCTACAGCGGGGGGGCCCGGGAGCTGTTTTTT.

This chain joins TRBV10-2 and TRBJ2-7; D may be TRBD1 or TRBD2 (5 bases each). V lost 8 bases, J lost 6 bases, and 11 bases lay in between. The CDR3 is made up of 11 amino acids. The germline V gene encodes CDR1 WSHSY and CDR2 SAAADI. CDR3 protein: CASRAGGEQYF. Here the CDR3 DNA reads TGCGCCAGCCGGGCTGGGGGCGAGCAGTACTTC.

The CDR3 here is CASSVGGGTYEQYF. The CDR3 nucleotides are TGTGCCAGCAGTGTGGGCGGGGGGACCTACGAGCAGTACTTC. This rearrangement joins TRBV2 to TRBJ2-7; TRBD2 aligns across 8 bases. The CDR3 contains 14 residues. After removal of 4 bases from V and 2 bases from J, the junction contained 4 bases not matched to a gene. Germline V gives CDR1 SNHLY, CDR2 FYNNEI.